This T cell receptor beta chain derives from a study of T-cell memory formation after mild COVID-19. The TCR alpha and TCR beta cDNA libraries, bearing sample barcodes and UMIs, were generated by 5'RACE using constant-segment primers. TCRdb recomputed calls from the 5' RACE reads with MiXCR, one row per CDR3 protein. Among 350,000 to 400,000 distinct CDR3 sequences listed, around 15% were seen once. This CDR3 region has 15 residues. Germline CDR1 is KGHDR and CDR2 is SFDVKD. The trim removed 3 bases at V and 4 bases at J, leaving 7 bases unmatched. The chain employs TRBV24-1 and TRBJ1-2, with 7 nucleotides matching TRBD1. The TCR comes from a young man who had mild COVID-19 (a few samples of this study predate the infection). Cell type and time point are not known. Sequenced material: PBMCs or a T cell subset sorted from them (not recorded which). The CDR3 protein is CATSDTTGIGYGYTF. The CDR3 nucleotides are TGTGCCACCAGTGATACGACAGGGATTGGCTATGGCTACACCTTC.